This T cell receptor (beta chain) was captured by sequencing in a study of vaccination and CD4 T cells after COVID-19 (dated by TCRdb to the early 2020s). About the investigation overall: Convalescent patients had a positive SARS-CoV-2 result on nasal swab PCR, and of these patients, several had mild disease and one had severe disease. Post-vaccine blood samples were obtained a median of around 74 days after the second vaccine dose, with a range of roughly 13 to 250 days. Culture stimuli were overlapping spike peptide pools from SARS-CoV-2 and from the common cold coronaviruses HCoV-NL63, HCoV-OC43 and HCoV-229E. In around 9 COVID-19 convalescent patients and a few infection-naive healthy vaccine recipients, researchers compared the spike-specific CD4+ TCR repertoire from before mRNA vaccination with the repertoire from after. Post-COVID blood samples from convalescent patients were collected a median of 101 days after diagnosis, with a range of about 30 to 170 days. Participants got two doses of the Pfizer-BioNTech BNT162b2 vaccine (n=8) or two doses of the Moderna mRNA-1273 vaccine (n=2). The convalescent cohort comprised six males and four females, including two Hispanic individuals, seven Caucasians, two Asians and one multiracial person. Control cultures used a CEFX viral epitope pool as positive control, an HIV-1 Nef peptide pool as negative control, or no peptide.

In the germline V gene, CDR1 corresponds to SGHAT and CDR2 to FQNNGV. V loses 5 bases, J loses 5 bases, and the germline ends lie 12 bases apart. From the cysteine through the phenylalanine, the CDR3 covers 13 amino acids. The DNA shown is the 39-base CDR3, in frame from base 1. The library was obtained by PCR. TCR sequencing of DNA from cultured CD4+ T cells used the Oncomine TCR Beta short-read assay at the Johns Hopkins FTIC core. The QIAamp micro DNA kit was used to extract genomic DNA from the cultured CD4+ T cells. The Oncomine TCR Beta libraries from cultured CD4+ T cells were pooled using unique dual indexes and then sequenced on an Illumina iSeq 100. For the original study's pipeline: Non-productive sequences were removed, and CDR3s that did not start with C, did not end with F or W, or were shorter than 7 amino acids were discarded. Antigen-specific clonotypes were identified using the MANAFEST web application through comparison of peptide-stimulated wells with reference and other culture wells. To be called positive, a clone needed an FDR below 0.05, an odds ratio above 5, and a productive frequency above 0.1% in at least two of three replicate wells. A clonotype was classed as cross-reactive if the clonotype showed significant expansion both in SARS-CoV-2 spike wells and in at least one common cold coronavirus spike condition. Similarity between CDR3 sequences was evaluated in R version 3.6.1 using Levenshtein distances (stringdist) and unrooted phylogenetic trees (ape). TCRdb passed the public sequencing reads through fastp at Q25 and MiXCR, retaining productive beta sequences. Rows are combined by CDR3 protein, so each entry shows the most common genes and DNA. Here the V and J calls rest on TCRdb's processing, not on the authors' analysis. Across this sample there are approximately 20,000 distinct CDR3 sequences, with less than 75% seen only once. The ten most abundant clones make up around 8.1% of the sample.

The sample's treatment or condition label, in plain terms: roughly 11-day PBMC culture with coronavirus spike peptide pools or control peptides (ViraFEST assay). The ViraFEST assay, used in the study, expanded antigen-specific T cells with peptide pools and then identified the expanded clonotypes through TCR sequencing. The convalescent patients' positive SARS-CoV-2 PCR tests fell between March and December 2020, which was before the Alpha, Beta and Delta variants emerged in the United States. Each well held millions of PBMCs cultured with approximately 9.1 ug/ml peptide pools in IMDM containing around 5% human AB serum and 7.5 to 10 IU/ml IL-2. On days 3 and 7, half of the culture medium was replaced with fresh IL-2-containing medium. After 10 to 11 days of culture, CD4+ T cells were isolated by negative selection with the EasySep CD4+ T cell isolation kit. Ficoll-Paque Plus gradient centrifugation was used to isolate PBMCs from whole blood, and the isolated PBMCs were then either used fresh or cryopreserved at -140C. In general, triplicate wells were set up for every culture condition.

For this clonotype: Its recognized antigen is unknown. Base qualities were left out, and no much larger clone turns up one base away.

Broad study findings and their caveats: In convalescent patients, nearly all vaccine-specific clones (304 of 307) were found to be mono-reactive for SARS-CoV-2 spike rather than cross-reactive with common cold coronaviruses. The median number of SARS-CoV-2-reactive clonotypes rose from about 23 after infection to a few dozen after vaccination, but the change was not significant. Among the post-vaccine SARS-CoV-2-reactive clones in convalescent patients, a median about 89% showed up only after vaccination, which suggests vaccine-specific priming. Relatively few convalescent patients were included in the study, and early timepoints after natural infection were not analyzed.

The TCR comes from a human donor who had recovered from COVID-19. Sequencing used CD4+ T cells from blood, cultured in vitro. The rearrangement combines TRBV11-2 with TRBJ1-2; TRBD1 is perhaps the D gene, given 6 matching bases. The CDR3 sequence is CASSHSGAYGYTF. The DNA is as follows: TGTGCCAGCAGCCATTCGGGGGCGTATGGCTACACCTTC. This CDR3, with the reference TRBV11-2 and TRBJ1-2 proteins standing in past its ends, gives the full variable domain EAGVAQSPRYKIIEKRQSVAFWCNPISGHATLYWYQQILGQGPKLLIQFQNNGVVDDSQLPKDRFSAERLKGVDSTLKIQPAKLEDSAVYLCASSHSGAYGYTFGSGTRLTVV.